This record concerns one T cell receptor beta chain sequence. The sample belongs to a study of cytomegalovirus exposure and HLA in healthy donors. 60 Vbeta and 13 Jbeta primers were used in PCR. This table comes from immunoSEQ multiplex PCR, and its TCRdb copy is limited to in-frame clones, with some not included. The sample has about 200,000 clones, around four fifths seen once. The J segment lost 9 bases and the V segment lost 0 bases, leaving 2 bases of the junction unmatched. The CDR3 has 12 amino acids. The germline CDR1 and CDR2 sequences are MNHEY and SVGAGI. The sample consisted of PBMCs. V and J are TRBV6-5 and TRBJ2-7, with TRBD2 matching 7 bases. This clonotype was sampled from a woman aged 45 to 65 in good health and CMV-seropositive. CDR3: CASSYSTGGQYF. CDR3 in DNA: TGTGCCAGCAGTTACTCGACGGGGGGGCAGTACTTC.